Detailed here is one T cell receptor beta chain. Its antigen remains unknown. This entry is derived from a study of immune cell composition in non-small cell lung cancer. Frozen unsorted single-cell suspensions supplied the genomic DNA. Study findings and constraints: Smoking pack-years did not significantly correlate with tumour TCR-beta clonality. Lung adenocarcinomas had lower top 10 clone scores and clonality than squamous tumours.

Here immunoSEQ multiplex PCR was the method, and the copy in TCRdb shows in-frame clones only, minus some. The sample has roughly 2,200 clones; over 55% are singletons. The CDR3 extends over 18 amino acids. Germline CDR1 and CDR2: SGHTA and FQGNSA. V shed 5 bases, J shed 4 bases, and the junction held 12 bases outside the gene matches. Sequencing was performed on lung tumor tissue. V is TRBV7-2 and J is TRBJ2-5; 14 bases align to TRBD2. The clonotype was recovered from a human donor with non-small cell lung cancer. CDR3 nucleotide sequence: TGTGCCAGCAGCCCGCGGCAGACTAGCGGGGGGGCGGGAGAGACCCAGTACTTC. This gives the protein CASSPRQTSGGAGETQYF. The full variable domain, completed using reference TRBV7-2 and TRBJ2-5, is GAGVSQSPSNKVTEKGKDVELRCDPISGHTALYWYRQSLGQGLEFLIYFQGNSAPDKSGLPSDRFSAERTGGSVSTLTIQRTQQEDSAVYLCASSPRQTSGGAGETQYFGPGTRLLVL.